The text below deals with one T cell receptor (beta chain). Its antigen is still unknown. Base qualities were left out, and no much larger clone turns up one base away. TCRbeta CDR3 regions were amplified from genomic DNA by means of the immunoSEQ Assay, a bias-controlled multiplex PCR. Turning to the authors' computational methods: Within the assay, amplification of reference gene primers was used to estimate how many nucleated cells each sample contained. To quantify the absolute abundance of each unique TCRbeta CDR3 rearrangement, sequence reads were collapsed and filtered. For each sample, productive Simpson clonality was calculated as the square root of Simpson's diversity index across productive rearrangements. Not all clones reach the TCRdb copy of this immuneACCESS table, which keeps in-frame sequences only. Checked studies attribute under half of the gap to unresolved V genes and leave the rest unexplained. The D gene and trimming were derived from the DNA, and the V and J assignments and clone size from that table. The sample table records around 30,000 clones; roughly 92% of these occur just once. Under 4.5% of the sample is in the top ten clones.

The CDR3 sequence holds 14 residues, the cysteine and phenylalanine included. The DNA shown is the 42-base CDR3, in frame from base 1. Deletion took 6 bases off V and 0 bases off J, with a span of 14 bases between the germline ends. Reading the germline V gene gives CDR1 SQVTM and CDR2 ANQGSEA. The data were taken from a study of blood T cell repertoires in COVID-19 (dated by TCRdb to 2020 to 2021). At the level of the whole study: Collaborator samples came from the United States, Italy and Spain and covered acute and convalescent phases of COVID-19. The material from the prospective study consisted of cDNA or gDNA derived from T cells, B-cell-depleted T cells, or PBMCs. The dataset comprised deeply sampled blood TCRbeta repertoires from subjects exposed to, actively infected with, or recovered from COVID-19. The repertoires were released in a freely available public database intended as a resource for research on the immune response to SARS-CoV-2. The samples were drawn from the first 160 participants of the ongoing ImmuneRACE study and from under 1,500 subjects provided by 6 global collaborators. A de-identified subject ID, COVID-19 status, age in years and sex were almost always included in the sample metadata. Where available, HLA class I and class II types were obtained from metadata supplied by the sample provider rather than from assay-based typing.

Each collaborating institution followed its own protocols to collect whole blood in K2EDTA tubes. For TCRbeta analysis, collaborators shipped samples in one of three forms: frozen whole blood, isolated PBMCs, or DNA extracted from either of those sample types. What the research found in general, with its limitations: The quantity of clinical and demographic metadata differed by source and by participant and was supplied without curation.

Specimen: peripheral blood. The sequence links TRBV29-1 to TRBJ1-1; 5 matching bases give a weak D call of TRBD1. This receptor was obtained from a man between 60 and 75 years old with acute or convalescent COVID-19. The DNA sequence reads TGCAGCGTCTCAGACAGACACATGAACACTGAAGCTTTCTTT. This codes for CSVSDRHMNTEAFF.